This is a list of T cell receptor beta chains from one sample in a study of blood T cell repertoires in COVID-19. Sequenced by immunoSEQ multiplex PCR; TCRdb stores in-frame clones only, minus some. The table shows roughly 73,000 clones, with roughly nine tenths occurring only once. The source material was peripheral blood. The receptors originated from a man in his forties or fifties with acute or convalescent COVID-19. The CDR3 runs from the conserved cysteine through the conserved F or W. D genes are given only for firm matches. Only part of the rows carry a size: once, few, many, or a class if the clone is expanded.

V gene,J gene,clone size,D gene,CDR3 protein,CDR3 DNA
TRBV5-1,TRBJ1-4,NA,NA,CASSPGAEEYEKLFF,TGCGCCAGCTCCCCCGGCGCGGAGGAATATGAAAAACTGTTTTTT
TRBV21-1,TRBJ2-2,NA,NA,CARSTGSGPGELFF,TGTGCCAGGTCTACTGGGTCGGGTCCCGGGGAGCTGTTTTTT
TRBV2,TRBJ1-6,NA,TRBD1,CASRGQYNSPLHF,TGTGCCAGCAGGGGACAGTATAATTCACCCCTCCACTTT
TRBV2,TRBJ2-2,NA,TRBD2,CASTLTGGLTGELFF,TGTGCCAGCACCCTAACGGGAGGGCTCACCGGGGAGCTGTTTTTT
TRBV28,TRBJ2-3,NA,TRBD1,CASSRLGQGVPDTQYF,TGTGCCAGCAGCCGTTTGGGACAGGGGGTTCCAGATACGCAGTATTTT
TRBV2,TRBJ2-7,NA,TRBD1,CASSLDRGPTYEQYF,TGTGCCAGCAGCTTGGACAGGGGGCCCACCTACGAGCAGTACTTC
TRBV7-2,TRBJ1-1,few,NA,CASSFSVNTEAFF,TGTGCCAGCAGCTTTTCTGTGAACACTGAAGCTTTCTTT
TRBV4-2,TRBJ1-3,once,TRBD1,CASSQRQGLMDTIYF,TGTGCCAGCAGCCAAAGACAGGGCTTGATGGACACCATATATTTT
TRBV4-3,TRBJ1-2,NA,TRBD1,CASSQRQGAYYGYTF,TGCGCCAGCAGCCAAAGACAGGGGGCCTACTATGGCTACACCTTC
TRBV19,TRBJ2-7,NA,NA,CASSMAETYEQYF,TGTGCCAGTAGTATGGCAGAAACCTACGAGCAGTACTTC
TRBV7-3,TRBJ2-3,NA,TRBD2,CASSLTPGGGADTQYF,TGTGCCAGCAGCTTAACCCCGGGAGGGGGGGCAGATACGCAGTATTTT
TRBV7-3,TRBJ2-1,NA,TRBD2,CASSFHSGNSYNEQFF,TGTGCCAGCAGCTTCCATAGCGGGAACTCCTACAATGAGCAGTTCTTC
TRBV3-1/TRBV3-2,TRBJ2-7,NA,NA,CASSQGPQGSYEQYF,TGTGCCAGCAGCCAAGGCCCACAGGGCTCCTACGAGCAGTACTTC
TRBV7-9,TRBJ1-1,NA,NA,CASSLEAIGDTEAFF,TGTGCCAGCAGCTTAGAAGCAATAGGGGACACTGAAGCTTTCTTT
TRBV24-1,TRBJ1-5,NA,NA,CATSDLRESNQPQHF,TGTGCCACCAGTGATTTGAGGGAGAGCAATCAGCCCCAGCATTTT
TRBV12-3/TRBV12-4,TRBJ1-6,NA,NA,CASRLDTAPLHF,TGTGCCAGCAGGCTTGACACCGCGCCCCTCCACTTT
TRBV7-2,TRBJ1-5,NA,TRBD1,CASSLGTASNQPQHF,TGTGCCAGCAGCCTCGGGACAGCTAGCAATCAGCCCCAGCATTTT
TRBV4-2,TRBJ1-2,NA,NA,CASSQDRRVIYTF,TGTGCCAGCAGCCAAGATCGCCGGGTAATCTACACCTTC
TRBV20-1,TRBJ2-2,few,TRBD2,CSASQTGTSSGELFF,TGCAGTGCTAGTCAGACCGGGACTAGCAGCGGGGAGCTGTTTTTT
TRBV24-1,TRBJ2-2,NA,NA,CATSDHRVGVTGELFF,TGTGCCACCAGTGATCACAGGGTCGGCGTCACCGGGGAGCTGTTTTTT
TRBV5-1,TRBJ1-5,NA,NA,CASSPTGTGNQPQHF,TGCGCCAGCAGCCCGACAGGTACGGGCAATCAGCCCCAGCATTTT
TRBV7-9,TRBJ2-1,NA,NA,CASSLAKGEQFF,TGTGCCAGCAGCTTAGCTAAGGGGGAGCAGTTCTTC
TRBV19,TRBJ2-2,NA,NA,CASSLILANTGELFF,TGTGCCAGTAGTTTAATACTAGCGAACACCGGGGAGCTGTTTTTT
TRBV7-3,TRBJ1-6,NA,NA,CASSPQGLLHSPLHF,TGTGCCAGCAGCCCCCAGGGGTTACTCCACTCACCCCTCCACTTT
TRBV19,TRBJ1-5,NA,TRBD1,CASSIRRQGGDQPQHF,TGTGCCAGTAGTATCCGCCGACAGGGGGGGGATCAGCCCCAGCATTTT
TRBV15,TRBJ1-6,NA,NA,CATSRDLADSSYNSPLHF,TGTGCCACCAGCAGAGATCTCGCTGACAGCTCCTATAATTCACCCCTCCACTTT
TRBV3-1/TRBV3-2,TRBJ2-1,NA,TRBD1,CASRPPTGIEQFF,TGTGCCAGCAGACCCCCGACAGGGATTGAGCAGTTCTTC
TRBV19,TRBJ1-1,NA,NA,CASSSDQRTENTEAFF,TGTGCCAGTAGTAGCGACCAGAGGACAGAAAACACTGAAGCTTTCTTT
TRBV6-1,TRBJ1-1,NA,NA,CASSEGQGLLNTEAFF,TGTGCCAGCAGTGAAGGTCAGGGGCTCTTGAACACTGAAGCTTTCTTT
TRBV5-4,TRBJ2-7,NA,TRBD2,CASSSGLAEYEQYF,TGTGCCAGCAGCTCGGGACTAGCGGAGTACGAGCAGTACTTC
TRBV4-2,TRBJ2-2,NA,TRBD2,CASRNLPTSGRVITGELFF,TGTGCCAGCAGAAACCTTCCGACTAGCGGGAGGGTAATCACCGGGGAGCTGTTTTTT
TRBV10-3,TRBJ2-6,NA,TRBD2,CAISGLAGGSLSGANVLTF,TGTGCCATCAGTGGGCTAGCGGGGGGCAGCCTCTCTGGGGCCAACGTCCTGACTTTC
TRBV10-3,TRBJ2-5,NA,TRBD2,CAISDPAGVPQETQYF,TGTGCCATCAGTGATCCAGCGGGGGTCCCACAAGAGACCCAGTACTTC
TRBV6-1,TRBJ2-3,NA,NA,CASSERGGDTQYF,TGTGCCAGCAGTGAAAGGGGGGGAGATACGCAGTATTTT
TRBV3-1/TRBV3-2,TRBJ1-5,NA,TRBD1,CASSQGRGTNQPQHF,TGTGCCAGCAGCCAAGGCAGGGGGACCAATCAGCCCCAGCATTTT
TRBV4-1,TRBJ2-3,NA,TRBD1,CASSHPRGPDTQYF,TGCGCCAGCAGCCACCCAAGGGGGCCAGATACGCAGTATTTT
TRBV10-3,TRBJ1-4,NA,NA,CAISSGDSNEKLFF,TGTGCCATCAGCTCCGGGGACTCTAATGAAAAACTGTTTTTT
TRBV9,TRBJ2-2,NA,NA,CASSVRPRPTPGDTGELFF,TGTGCCAGCAGCGTAAGACCCCGACCAACCCCAGGGGACACCGGGGAGCTGTTTTTT
TRBV10-3,TRBJ1-1,NA,TRBD1,CAISEPGQGADTEAFF,TGTGCCATCAGTGAGCCCGGACAGGGGGCCGACACTGAAGCTTTCTTT
TRBV18,TRBJ2-3,NA,TRBD2,CASSPLGTSENTDTQYF,TGTGCCAGCTCACCCCTGGGGACTAGCGAGAACACAGATACGCAGTATTTT
TRBV4-1,TRBJ2-7,NA,TRBD1,CASSHSGQGSYEQYF,TGCGCCAGCAGCCATAGTGGACAGGGCTCCTACGAGCAGTACTTC
TRBV19,TRBJ1-2,NA,NA,CASSIPTESLYGYTF,TGTGCCAGTAGTATTCCTACCGAATCCCTCTATGGCTACACCTTC